This TCR beta chain comes out of a study of shared clonotypes between healthy human individuals. Overall study results and limits: Incomplete sequencing of sorted subsets was indicated by rarefaction despite large depth. Some naive CD4 clonotypes, 4.5% to 5.5%, turned up in common across a handful of donors.

On this clone: Its antigen is still unknown.

The study drew all its donors from Caucasian adults living in Nashville, Tennessee. Original analysis: Junction-only immunoSEQ sequences carried no quality scores, so filtering differed. Profiling relied on immunoSEQ multiplex PCR, and the TCRdb table lists in-frame clones only, not all of them. That table gives V, J and clone size, and the DNA gave D and trimming. This table has 600,000 to 750,000 clones, 90% appearing once. From germline, CDR1 is SGDLS and CDR2 YYNGEE. The germline V and J ends were trimmed by 3 bases and 0 bases, with 6 bases remaining between them. This CDR3 is built from 13 residues.

The sequence was collected from a man aged 18-30 years in good health. Some clones in this sample may be carry-over from other donors' samples. The sample comprised memory CD8+ T cells from PBMCs. Subset noted: CD45RO+ cells pooled with CCR7-negative TemRA cells. This chain joins TRBV9 and TRBJ1-1; the D gene is possibly TRBD1 (5 bases). DNA for the CDR3: TGTGCCAGCAGCGAACAGGTGAACACTGAAGCTTTCTTT. Encoded protein: CASSEQVNTEAFF.